The sequence of this TCR beta chain was determined in a study of cytomegalovirus exposure and HLA in healthy donors. The PCR made use of 60 Vbeta and 13 Jbeta primers. The repertoire was sequenced with immunoSEQ multiplex PCR; TCRdb's copy has only in-frame clones and lacks some. The data contain about 180,000 clones, 77% of them singletons. The CDR3 consists of 16 residues. After removal of 2 bases from V and 1 base from J, the junction contained 6 bases not matched to a gene. Germline CDR1 and CDR2: MNHEY and SVGAGI. Everyone who donated was a healthy bone marrow donor. V is TRBV6-5 and J is TRBJ2-5; 8 bases map to TRBD2. The source of this sequence is a woman aged 55-70 years in good health and CMV-seropositive. The sequenced sample was PBMCs. This chain's CDR3 is CASSYEPAGAQETQYF. DNA for the CDR3: TGTGCCAGCAGTTACGAGCCAGCGGGGGCCCAAGAGACCCAGTACTTC.